Listed here is a single TCR beta chain. Its target is unknown. The source of the sample is a study of blood T cells in healthy people across ages. It was with a sample-barcoded 5' primer and a J-beta primer mix that a second PCR of about 7 to 12 cycles was run. TCRdb called the 5' RACE reads again in MiXCR, with one record for every CDR3 protein. The sample includes approximately 600,000 distinct CDR3 sequences, roughly three fifths of them seen just once. Study conclusions and caveats: A strong correlation was found between TCR beta diversity and the percentage of naive T cells.

This CDR3 spans 14 amino acids. Germline V gives CDR1 SGDLS, CDR2 YYNGEE. The V end was cut by 3 bases, the J end by 1 base, with 10 bases between. This receptor was obtained from a man aged 55 to 70 in good health. Sequenced input: blood. The V and J genes are TRBV9 and TRBJ2-5; a weak D match, TRBD1 (5 bases). The CDR3 protein is CASSGGRSQETQYF. Written as DNA, the CDR3 is TGTGCCAGCAGCGGGGGCCGGAGCCAAGAGACCCAGTACTTC.